Listed here is a single TCR beta chain. TCRdb used MiXCR to reprocess the RACE reads, holding one entry per CDR3 protein. Of about 80,000 distinct CDR3 sequences listed, 14% are singletons. The time point: pre-sensitization, week 0. The treatment here: therapeutic diphenylcyclopropenone sensitization with weekly scalp DPC. These data originate in a study of human T cells and chemical hapten exposure. For the study at large: The patients, most of them female, presented with alopecia areata, totalis or universalis.

The material sequenced was whole blood, taken in connection with sensitization to the hapten diphenylcyclopropenone (DPC). The clonotype originates from a woman between 50 and 59 years old with alopecia areata. Some clones in this sample may be carry-over from other donors' samples.

This chain's CDR3 is CASTLDRQSAPLHF. CDR3 coding DNA: TGTGCCAGCACCCTCGACAGGCAATCAGCACCCCTCCACTTT. V is TRBV3-1 and J is TRBJ1-6, with D possibly TRBD1 on 6 matching bases. Germline assignment: CDR1 LGHDT and CDR2 YNNKEL (reference sequence). Trimming removed 7 bases from V and 11 bases from J, with 18 bases in between. The CDR3 is 14 residues long.